These T cell receptor beta chains were read from a single sample in a study of blood T cell repertoires in COVID-19. TCRdb's copy holds only in-frame clones and misses some; the assay was immunoSEQ multiplex PCR. There are roughly 150,000 clones in the sample; 60% to 80% occur only once, and around 2.7% lies in the top ten. Sample: peripheral blood. These receptors originate from a man in his 70s with acute or convalescent COVID-19. Each CDR3 is given with its conserved first and last residue. The D gene is left open where the match is weak. Not all rows give a size; the values are once, few, many and, for expanded clones, a class.

len: 15; abundance: .; v_gene: TRBV11-3; d_gene: .; j_gene: TRBJ2-5; CDR3aa: CASSLGLAVGETQYF; CDR3nt: TGTGCCAGCAGCTTAGGGCTAGCAGTGGGAGAGACCCAGTACTTC
len: 12; abundance: .; v_gene: TRBV7-9; d_gene: .; j_gene: TRBJ1-1; CDR3aa: CASSQGGTEAFF; CDR3nt: TGTGCCAGCAGTCAAGGGGGCACTGAAGCTTTCTTT
len: 17; abundance: .; v_gene: TRBV5-1; d_gene: TRBD1; j_gene: TRBJ2-2; CDR3aa: CASSLEGRGLVTGELFF; CDR3nt: TGCGCCAGCAGCTTGGAAGGCAGGGGGCTAGTAACCGGGGAGCTGTTTTTT
len: 12; abundance: once; v_gene: TRBV6-6; d_gene: .; j_gene: TRBJ1-1; CDR3aa: CASSGGGAEAFF; CDR3nt: TGTGCCAGCAGCGGGGGAGGTGCTGAAGCTTTCTTT
len: 17; abundance: .; v_gene: TRBV28; d_gene: TRBD2; j_gene: TRBJ2-1; CDR3aa: CASSFRLAGELVNEQFF; CDR3nt: TGTGCCAGCAGTTTCCGACTAGCGGGAGAGCTAGTTAATGAGCAGTTCTTC
len: 19; abundance: few; v_gene: TRBV2; d_gene: TRBD1; j_gene: TRBJ2-7; CDR3aa: CASSHPGQGDGGSSYEQYF; CDR3nt: TGTGCCAGCAGCCATCCGGGACAGGGGGACGGGGGGTCCTCCTACGAGCAGTACTTC
len: 14; abundance: .; v_gene: TRBV7-2; d_gene: TRBD2; j_gene: TRBJ2-1; CDR3aa: CASSLAAGAHEQFF; CDR3nt: TGTGCCAGCAGCTTAGCCGCGGGAGCCCATGAGCAGTTCTTC
len: 16; abundance: .; v_gene: TRBV5-1; d_gene: TRBD1; j_gene: TRBJ1-3; CDR3aa: CASSLGTGELRNTIYF; CDR3nt: TGCGCCAGCAGCTTGGGGACAGGGGAATTGCGAAACACCATATATTTT
len: 15; abundance: .; v_gene: TRBV18; d_gene: .; j_gene: TRBJ1-1; CDR3aa: CASSQRGGAPTEAFF; CDR3nt: TGTGCCAGCTCACAACGAGGCGGGGCCCCCACTGAAGCTTTCTTT
len: 12; abundance: .; v_gene: TRBV27; d_gene: .; j_gene: TRBJ2-1; CDR3aa: CASGFGGGNLFF; CDR3nt: .